This T cell receptor beta chain was identified in a study of neurological immune-mediated disorders. The team produced cDNA through 5'RACE using 10-nucleotide random UMIs. TCRdb fed the 5' RACE reads into MiXCR, producing one record per CDR3 protein. The table records about 74,000 distinct CDR3 sequences, approximately 5.2% of them present only once. For the unsorted libraries, 2 million PBMCs stored at -80 C served as input. This CDR3 is built from 17 residues. From germline, CDR1 is LGHDT and CDR2 YNNKEL (reference sequence). Trimming removed 0 bases at V and 1 base at J, with 13 bases between. Study results and limitations: Private repertoires in all groups were suggested by the finding that expanded clones across subjects shared no CDR3 amino acid sequences.

This clonotype has ten or more counts. What it binds is not known. The specimen was PBMCs. This sequence was found in a man aged 18 to 30 with multiple sclerosis. This chain joins TRBV3-1 and TRBJ2-1, with D hard to call. As DNA, the CDR3 is TGTGCCAGCAGCCAAGATCCCCACGGCGGTTCCTACAATGAGCAGTTCTTC. Its protein is CASSQDPHGGSYNEQFF.